The 17 T cell receptor beta chains reported below all come from one sample, sequenced in a study of regulatory T cells in long-lasting Graves disease. With iRepertoire HTBI primers and Arm-PCR of CDR3 regions, TCR beta libraries were built. TCRdb called the multiplex PCR reads again in MiXCR, with one record for every CDR3 protein. The data contain around 400,000 distinct CDR3 sequences, 15% to 17% of them singletons. Stated time point: newly diagnosed GD, antithyroid drugs for less than 3 months. PBMC-derived RNA was used for the TCR library. Sequenced material: peripheral blood mononuclear cells (PBMCs), taken at new diagnosis, from a patient treated with antithyroid drugs. The receptors come from a female donor with Graves disease.

In its sample, this clonotype was seen many times. The genes are TRBV30 and TRBJ1-1, with no clear D. Trimming pared 4 bases from V and 5 bases from J, leaving 8 bases between. There are 11 residues in the CDR3. In germline, CDR1 is GTSNPN, CDR2 SVGIG (reference sequence). CDR3 protein: CAWNGRTEAFF. The CDR3 DNA is TGTGCCTGGAATGGGAGGACTGAAGCTTTCTTT.

This clonotype was recorded a few times. CDR3 DNA: TGTGCCAGCAACCCACTAGCGGGACCGTACGAGCAGTACTTC. This sequence encodes CASNPLAGPYEQYF. The genes are TRBV11-2 and TRBJ2-7; the match to TRBD2 covers 10 bases. V lost 7 bases to trimming and J lost 4 bases; unmatched junction nucleotides: 7. The length of the CDR3 is 14 residues. Germline V gene data show CDR1 as SGHAT and CDR2 as FQNNGV.

The chain employs TRBV7-3 and TRBJ2-2, with D maybe TRBD2 (7 bases). Germline V CDR1 and CDR2: SGHTA, FQGTGA. The V end was cut by 1 base, the J end by 5 bases, with 11 bases between. The CDR3 contains 15 residues. This chain's CDR3 is CASSLKGGATGELFF. CDR3 DNA sequence: TGTGCCAGCAGCTTAAAAGGGGGGGCAACCGGGGAGCTGTTTTTT.

This clonotype appeared many times. This chain uses TRBV27 with TRBJ1-1; the D is unclear. The V and J ends lost 6 bases and 1 base respectively, with 9 bases between them. The germline CDR1 and CDR2 sequences are MNHEY and SMNVEV (reference sequence). The CDR3 consists of 13 residues. The CDR3 region is CASSTKGNTEAFF. For the CDR3, the DNA is TGTGCCAGCAGCACCAAGGGGAACACTGAAGCTTTCTTT.

This clonotype has a handful of counts. The chain uses TRBV15 and TRBJ2-5, with D perhaps being TRBD1 or TRBD2 (5 bases each). The CDR3 is 16 residues long. The germline CDR1 and CDR2 sequences are LNHNV and YYDKDF (reference sequence). V lost 3 bases and J lost 2, with 16 bases in between. In DNA, the CDR3 is TGTGCCACCAGCAGTCCCCACGGGACGTCACAAGAGACCCAGTACTTC. Translating it yields CATSSPHGTSQETQYF. The variable domain in full, with the rest retrieved from reference TRBV15 and TRBJ2-5, is DAMVIQNPRYQVTQFGKPVTLSCSQTLNHNVMYWYQQKSSQAPKLLFHYYDKDFNNEADTPDNFQSRRPNTSFCFLDIRSPGLGDTAMYLCATSSPHGTSQETQYFGPGTRLLVL.

This clonotype was seen many times. The gene calls are TRBV20-1 and TRBJ1-6, with a weak D call TRBD1 (6 bases). From germline, CDR1 is DFQATT and CDR2 SNEGSKA (reference sequence). The CDR3 extends over 15 amino acids. Trimming took 3 bases from V and 7 from J, leaving 16 bases between them. The CDR3 DNA sequence: TGCAGTGCTAGTAAGGGGGGATCAGGGAATTCACCCCTCCACTTT. This codes for CSASKGGSGNSPLHF.

The gene calls are TRBV19 and TRBJ2-1, with a weak D call TRBD2 (6 bases). CDR3 length: 18 amino acids. Trimming shortened V by 2 bases and J by 8 bases, and 25 bases separated the two germline ends. Germline loops: CDR1 LNHDA, CDR2 SQIVND (reference sequence). CDR3: CASSIWGGGSGVAYEQFF. DNA of the CDR3: TGTGCCAGTAGTATATGGGGTGGCGGTAGCGGAGTCGCGTATGAGCAGTTCTTC.

This clonotype was picked up many times. V gene TRBV29-1 combines with J gene TRBJ2-3; D may be TRBD2 (6 bases). V shed 4 bases and J shed 6 bases, with 14 bases lying between them. Germline assignment: CDR1 SQVTM and CDR2 ANQGSEA. CDR3 length: 13 amino acids. In DNA, the CDR3 is TGCAGCGTTGTAATGGGGGGTCCCGATACGCAGTATTTT. Translated: CSVVMGGPDTQYF.

This clonotype was detected many times. The chain combines TRBV28 with TRBJ1-1; D may be TRBD1 (6 bases). The germline gives CDR1 MDHEN, CDR2 SYDVKM. The CDR3 totals 15 residues. Trimming removed 5 bases from V and 5 bases from J, with 18 bases in between. The CDR3 region is CASSMPGQTGTEAFF. For the CDR3, the DNA is TGTGCCAGCAGTATGCCGGGACAAACGGGAACTGAAGCTTTCTTT. Full variable domain (outside the CDR3, taken from reference TRBV28 and TRBJ1-1): DVKVTQSSRYLVKRTGEKVFLECVQDMDHENMFWYRQDPGLGLRLIYFSYDVKMKEKGDIPEGYSVSREKKERFSLILESASTNQTSMYLCASSMPGQTGTEAFFGQGTRLTVV.

This clonotype occurred a few times. The chain joins TRBV6-2 or TRBV6-3 to TRBJ2-3; no clear D. The J call could be wrong; TRBJ2-5 is a better fit for the DNA end. Germline assignment: CDR1 MNHEY and CDR2 SVGEGT. This CDR3 spans 14 amino acids. CDR3 DNA: TGTGCCAGCAGTTACTCTATTATCGGCGAGACCCAGTACTTC. As protein: CASSYSIIGETQYF.

The chain combines TRBV9 with TRBJ2-1, with 11 bases that match TRBD2. V lost 3 bases and J lost 6; bases outside the gene matches: 8. Germline CDR1 is SGDLS and CDR2 is YYNGEE. This CDR3 has 16 amino acids. CDR3 nucleotides: TGTGCCAGCAGCGGTGGGGGACTAGCGGTCGGCAATGAGCAGTTCTTC. Its translation is CASSGGGLAVGNEQFF.

This clonotype was detected many times. The chain joins TRBV11-2 to TRBJ1-1; 8 positions match TRBD1. Losses at the gene ends were 0 bases for V and 8 bases for J; bases not matched to a gene: 5. The CDR3 is 14 amino acids. Germline loops: CDR1 SGHAT, CDR2 FQNNGV. The CDR3 bases are TGTGCCAGCAGCTTAGACCCCAGGGGGCGAGAAGCTTTCTTT. It codes for CASSLDPRGREAFF.

This clonotype has just a few counts. V is TRBV27 and J is TRBJ2-3, with TRBD2 matching 8 bases. This CDR3 contains 16 residues. V trimming: 6 bases; J trimming: 6 bases; junction bases outside the gene matches: 14. Looked up from germline, CDR1 is MNHEY and CDR2 is SMNVEV (reference sequence). This chain's CDR3 is CASRGGPGGATDTQYF. CDR3 DNA sequence: TGTGCCAGCAGAGGTGGACCCGGGGGGGCTACTGATACGCAGTATTTT.

This clonotype was observed many times. This rearrangement joins TRBV6-1 to TRBJ1-1; D possibly corresponds to TRBD1 (5 bases). CDR1 and CDR2 (germline): MNHNS, SASEGT. The CDR3 extends over 13 amino acids. Trimming took off 5 bases at V and 6 bases at J, with 13 bases between the two ends. The CDR3 sequence is CASSHSGTAEAFF. As DNA, the CDR3 is TGTGCCAGCAGTCACTCCGGGACTGCTGAAGCTTTCTTT.

Comments on this clonotype: A much larger clone sits a single nucleotide away, making a read error possible. This chain connects TRBV2 to TRBJ1-2, with D possibly TRBD1 on 6 matching bases. The length of the CDR3 is 13 residues. Germline V gives CDR1 SNHLY, CDR2 FYNNEI. This CDR3 reads CTSSEGQTYGYTF. CDR3 coding DNA: TGTACCAGCAGTGAAGGACAGACCTATGGCTACACCTTC.

This chain links TRBV7-3 with TRBJ2-1; 11 nucleotides agree with TRBD2. The CDR3 is 15 amino acids. The trim removed 5 bases at V and 7 bases at J, leaving 7 bases unmatched. Looked up from germline, CDR1 is SGHTA and CDR2 is FQGTGA. The CDR3 region has the DNA TGTGCCAGCAGCAACGTAGCGGGGGGGAGGAATGAGCAGTTCTTC. This translates into CASSNVAGGRNEQFF.

At least ten counts were recorded for this clonotype. The chain uses TRBV6-4 and TRBJ2-1, with D possibly being TRBD2 (6 bases). V was trimmed by 6 bases and J by 4 bases, leaving 22 bases between them. Looked up from germline, CDR1 is MRHNA and CDR2 is SNTAGT. The CDR3 loop spans 17 amino acids. The CDR3 spells CASRKSSTSLSYNEQFF. The CDR3 nucleotides read TGTGCCAGCAGGAAGTCAAGCACTAGCCTTTCGTACAATGAGCAGTTCTTC.